These 8 T cell receptor beta chains came from one sample sequenced in a study of T-cell memory formation after mild COVID-19. TCRdb reprocessed the 5' RACE reads via MiXCR and lists one record per CDR3 protein. The table has fewer than 700,000 distinct CDR3 sequences, roughly 22% seen once. Sample: PBMCs or a T cell subset sorted from them (not recorded which). The receptors shown here come from an adult woman who had mild COVID-19 (a few samples of this study predate the infection). Cell type and time point are not known.

CDR3 sequence: CASSLPGTGRNYEQYF. In DNA, the CDR3 is TGTGCCAGCAGCCTCCCGGGGACAGGGAGGAACTACGAGCAGTACTTC. J is TRBJ2-7 and V is TRBV7-6, with 9 bases aligning to TRBD1. V was pared by 5 bases and J by 3 bases, with 11 bases of the junction left unmatched. The CDR3 extends over 16 amino acids. Germline CDR1 reads SGHVS; CDR2 reads FNYEAQ.

V and J are TRBV20-1 and TRBJ2-1; 10 bases fit TRBD2. Germline values: CDR1 DFQATT, CDR2 SNEGSKA (reference sequence). Losses at the gene ends were 0 bases for V and 3 bases for J; bases not matched to a gene: 2. This CDR3 comprises 15 residues. This CDR3 is CSARDWTSGYNEQFF. The CDR3 DNA is TGCAGTGCTAGAGATTGGACTAGCGGCTACAATGAGCAGTTCTTC.

A few counts support this clonotype. The chain combines TRBV5-1 with TRBJ1-2; no reliable D call. Trimming stripped 2 bases from V and 2 bases from J, with 10 bases between. Germline V gene sequence: CDR1 SGHRS, CDR2 YFSETQ. The CDR3 is made up of 14 amino acids. Here the CDR3 reads CASSLQTSNYGYTF. The CDR3, as DNA: TGCGCCAGCAGCTTACAGACTAGCAACTATGGCTACACCTTC. Based on the CDR3 plus reference TRBV5-1 and TRBJ1-2, the full variable domain is KAGVTQTPRYLIKTRGQQVTLSCSPISGHRSVSWYQQTPGQGLQFLFEYFSETQRNKGNFPGRFSGRQFSNSRSEMNVSTLELGDSALYLCASSLQTSNYGYTFGSGTRLTVV.

Many counts were recorded for this clonotype. The chain carries TRBV7-2 and TRBJ2-7; D may be TRBD1 (6 bases). CDR1 is SGHTA and CDR2 is FQGNSA in the germline V gene. V lost 5 bases to trimming and J lost 3 bases, with 11 bases between them. This CDR3 region has 13 residues. Here the CDR3 reads CASSQGQLYEQYF. DNA of the CDR3: TGTGCCAGCAGCCAAGGACAGCTCTACGAGCAGTACTTC.

This clonotype was counted a few times. This chain connects TRBV7-9 to TRBJ2-7; 12 nucleotides agree with TRBD2. With V trimmed by 5 bases and J by 3 bases, 8 bases remained unmatched. CDR1 SEHNR and CDR2 FQNEAQ come from the germline V gene (reference sequence). CDR3 size: 16 residues. The CDR3 loop is CASSTRGTSGHYEQYF. CDR3 in DNA: TGTGCCAGCAGCACGCGCGGGACTAGCGGGCACTACGAGCAGTACTTC.

This clonotype has a single count. This chain connects TRBV12-3 or TRBV12-4 to TRBJ2-2; TRBD1 agrees at 11 bases. After removal of 6 bases from V and 5 bases from J, the junction contained 5 bases not matched to a gene. This CDR3 has 15 residues. This chain's CDR3 is CASRYGTGGTGELFF. Written as DNA, the CDR3 is TGTGCCAGCAGATACGGGACAGGGGGAACCGGGGAGCTGTTTTTT.

The chain couples TRBV2 to TRBJ1-1; D uncertain. This CDR3 is built from 14 residues. CDR1 and CDR2 from the germline V gene are SNHLY and FYNNEI. Between the trimmed V and J ends, which lost 6 bases and 10 bases, there was a span of 21 bases. Here the CDR3 DNA reads TGTGCCAGCAGAGCCCTCAGAGCCGGAGGAGGAGCTTTCTTT. It codes for CASRALRAGGGAFF.

This clonotype was detected many times. The chain joins TRBV7-9 to TRBJ2-5; a weak D match, TRBD1 (5 bases). The germline gives CDR1 SEHNR, CDR2 FQNEAQ (reference sequence). The CDR3 spans 14 residues. Trimming removed 4 bases from V and 1 base from J, with 10 bases in between. DNA of the CDR3: TGTGCCAGCAGCTCCCAGGGTTTCCAAGAGACCCAGTACTTC. It yields the protein CASSSQGFQETQYF.